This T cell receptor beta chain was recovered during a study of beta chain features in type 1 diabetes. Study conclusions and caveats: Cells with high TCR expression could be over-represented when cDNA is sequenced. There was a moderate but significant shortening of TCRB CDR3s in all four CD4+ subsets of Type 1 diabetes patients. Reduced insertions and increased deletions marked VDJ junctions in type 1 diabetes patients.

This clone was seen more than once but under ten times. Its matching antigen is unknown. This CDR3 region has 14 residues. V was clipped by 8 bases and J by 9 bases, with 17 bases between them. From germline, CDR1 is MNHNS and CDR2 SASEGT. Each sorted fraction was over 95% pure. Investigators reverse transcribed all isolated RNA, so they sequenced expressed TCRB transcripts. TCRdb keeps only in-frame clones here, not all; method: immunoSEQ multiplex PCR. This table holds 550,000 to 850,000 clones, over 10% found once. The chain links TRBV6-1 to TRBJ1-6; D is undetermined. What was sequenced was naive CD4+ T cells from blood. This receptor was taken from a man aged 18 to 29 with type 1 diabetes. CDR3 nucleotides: TGTGCCAGCCACATCGACACCCAGTTTTCACCCCTCCACTTT. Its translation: CASHIDTQFSPLHF.